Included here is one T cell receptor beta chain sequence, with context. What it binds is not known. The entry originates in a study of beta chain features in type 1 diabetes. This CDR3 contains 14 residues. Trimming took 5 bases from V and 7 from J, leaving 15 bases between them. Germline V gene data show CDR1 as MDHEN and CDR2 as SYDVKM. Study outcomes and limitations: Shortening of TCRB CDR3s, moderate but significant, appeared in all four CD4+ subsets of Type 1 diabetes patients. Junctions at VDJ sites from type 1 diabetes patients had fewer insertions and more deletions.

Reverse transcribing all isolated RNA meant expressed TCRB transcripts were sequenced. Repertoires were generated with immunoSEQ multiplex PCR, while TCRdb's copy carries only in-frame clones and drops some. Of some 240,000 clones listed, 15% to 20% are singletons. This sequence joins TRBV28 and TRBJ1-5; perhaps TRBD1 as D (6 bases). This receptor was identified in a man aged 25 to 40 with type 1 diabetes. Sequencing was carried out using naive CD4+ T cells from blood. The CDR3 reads CASSPGTTGQPQHF. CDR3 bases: TGTGCCAGCAGTCCCGGGACAACGGGACAGCCCCAGCATTTT. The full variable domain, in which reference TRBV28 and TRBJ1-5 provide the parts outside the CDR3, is DVKVTQSSRYLVKRTGEKVFLECVQDMDHENMFWYRQDPGLGLRLIYFSYDVKMKEKGDIPEGYSVSREKKERFSLILESASTNQTSMYLCASSPGTTGQPQHFGDGTRLSIL.